This T cell receptor beta chain was recovered during a study of radiotherapy plus CTLA-4 blockade in lung cancer. General observations from the study: Reports identified early blood T cell clone dynamics, with interferon-beta, as the best response predictor.

TCRdb keeps only in-frame clones here, not all; method: immunoSEQ multiplex PCR. Found here are roughly 50,000 clones, about 88% of them singletons; the top ten hold 6.5% to 9%. For this clone: Its target is unknown.

This CDR3 has 14 amino acids. With 4 bases removed from V and 1 base from J, the gap between germline ends came to 11 bases. Germline values: CDR1 LNHDA, CDR2 SQIVND (reference sequence). The sequence derives from a human donor with non-small cell lung cancer whose response to radiotherapy plus ipilimumab could not be evaluated. The chain couples TRBV19 to TRBJ2-7, with D perhaps TRBD1 (6 bases). The source was peripheral blood, collected from a patient treated with radiotherapy plus ipilimumab. The CDR3 coding sequence is TGTGCCAGTAGTAACCGACAGGTATCCTACGAGCAGTACTTC. This codes for CASSNRQVSYEQYF.